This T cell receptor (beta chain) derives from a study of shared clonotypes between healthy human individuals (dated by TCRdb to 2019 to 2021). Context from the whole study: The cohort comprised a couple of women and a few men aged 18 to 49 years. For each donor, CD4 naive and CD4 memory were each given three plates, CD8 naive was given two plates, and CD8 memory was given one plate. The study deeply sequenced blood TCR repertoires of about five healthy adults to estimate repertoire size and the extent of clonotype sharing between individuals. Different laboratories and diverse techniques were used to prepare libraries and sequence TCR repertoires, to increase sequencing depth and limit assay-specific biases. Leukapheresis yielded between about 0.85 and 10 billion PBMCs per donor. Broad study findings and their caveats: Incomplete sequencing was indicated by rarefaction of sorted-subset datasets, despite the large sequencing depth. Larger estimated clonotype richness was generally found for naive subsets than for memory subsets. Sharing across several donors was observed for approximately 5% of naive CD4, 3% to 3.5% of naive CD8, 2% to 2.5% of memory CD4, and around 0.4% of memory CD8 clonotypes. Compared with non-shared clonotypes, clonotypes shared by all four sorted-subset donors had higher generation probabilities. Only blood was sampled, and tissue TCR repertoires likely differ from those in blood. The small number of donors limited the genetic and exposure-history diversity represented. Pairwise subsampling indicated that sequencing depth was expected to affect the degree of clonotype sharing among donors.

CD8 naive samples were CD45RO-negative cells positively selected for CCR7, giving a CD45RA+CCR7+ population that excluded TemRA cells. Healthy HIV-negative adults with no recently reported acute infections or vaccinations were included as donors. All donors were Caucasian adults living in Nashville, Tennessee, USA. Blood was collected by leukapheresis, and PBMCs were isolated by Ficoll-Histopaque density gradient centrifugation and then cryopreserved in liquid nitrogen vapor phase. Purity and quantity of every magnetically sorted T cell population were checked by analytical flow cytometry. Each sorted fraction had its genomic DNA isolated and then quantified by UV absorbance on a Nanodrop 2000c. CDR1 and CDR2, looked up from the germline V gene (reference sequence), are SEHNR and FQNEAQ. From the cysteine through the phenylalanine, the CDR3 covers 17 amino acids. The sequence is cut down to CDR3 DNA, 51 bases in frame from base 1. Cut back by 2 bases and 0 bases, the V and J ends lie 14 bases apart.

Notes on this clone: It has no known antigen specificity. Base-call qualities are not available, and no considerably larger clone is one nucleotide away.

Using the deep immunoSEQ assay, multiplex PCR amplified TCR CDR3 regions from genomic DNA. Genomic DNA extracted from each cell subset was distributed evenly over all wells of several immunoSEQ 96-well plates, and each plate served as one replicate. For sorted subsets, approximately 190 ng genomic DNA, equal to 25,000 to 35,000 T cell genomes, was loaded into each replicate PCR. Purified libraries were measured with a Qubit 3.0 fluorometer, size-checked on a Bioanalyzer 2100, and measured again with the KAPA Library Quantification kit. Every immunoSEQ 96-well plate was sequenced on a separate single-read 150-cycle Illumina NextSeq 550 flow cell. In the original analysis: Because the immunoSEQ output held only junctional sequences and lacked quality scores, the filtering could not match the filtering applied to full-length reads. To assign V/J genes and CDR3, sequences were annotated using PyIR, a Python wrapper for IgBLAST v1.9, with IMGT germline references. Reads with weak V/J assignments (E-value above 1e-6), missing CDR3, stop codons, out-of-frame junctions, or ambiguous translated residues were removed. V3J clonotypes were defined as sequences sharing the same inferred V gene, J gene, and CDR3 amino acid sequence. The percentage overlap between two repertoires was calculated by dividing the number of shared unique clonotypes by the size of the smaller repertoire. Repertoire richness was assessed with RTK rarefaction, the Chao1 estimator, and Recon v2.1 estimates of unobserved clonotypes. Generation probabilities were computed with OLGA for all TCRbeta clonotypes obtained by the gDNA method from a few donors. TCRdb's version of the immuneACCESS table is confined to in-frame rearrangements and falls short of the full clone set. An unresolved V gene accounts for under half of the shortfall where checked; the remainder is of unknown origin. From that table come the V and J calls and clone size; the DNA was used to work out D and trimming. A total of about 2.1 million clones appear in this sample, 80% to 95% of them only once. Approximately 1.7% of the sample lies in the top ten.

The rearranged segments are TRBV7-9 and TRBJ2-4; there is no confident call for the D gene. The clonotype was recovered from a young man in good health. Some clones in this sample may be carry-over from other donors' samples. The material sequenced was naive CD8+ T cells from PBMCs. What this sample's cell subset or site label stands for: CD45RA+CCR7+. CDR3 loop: CASSLTGRALAKNIQYF. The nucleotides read TGTGCCAGCAGCTTAACGGGCCGCGCTCTAGCCAAAAACATTCAGTACTTC.